The entry below describes one TCR beta chain. Sequencing used immunoSEQ multiplex PCR; TCRdb keeps in-frame clones, though not all of them. The table lists 210,000 or so clones, approximately 85% of them singletons, with 4.5% to 5.5% in the top ten. This specimen belongs to a study of blood T cell repertoires in COVID-19. Study summary: T cells, B-cell-depleted T cells, or PBMCs provided the cDNA or gDNA that served as material.

The germline CDR1 and CDR2 sequences are MNHNS and SASEGT. V was pared by 1 base and J by 6 bases, with 3 bases of the junction left unmatched. The CDR3 loop spans 13 amino acids. This clonotype was obtained from a woman in her 70s with active or convalescent COVID-19. The source material was peripheral blood. J is TRBJ2-7 and V is TRBV6-1; 7 bases match TRBD1. CDR3 sequence reads: CASSEVTGVEQYF. CDR3 DNA: TGTGCCAGCAGTGAAGTAACAGGGGTCGAGCAGTACTTC.